These 25 T cell receptor beta chains were sequenced from one sample in a study of T cell responses to AZD1222 COVID-19 vaccine. Measured with immunoSEQ multiplex PCR; TCRdb has only the in-frame clones, and not every one. The sample contains under 200,000 clones, approximately 93% of which appear only once. The material sequenced was peripheral blood, taken on day 0 of AZD1222 vaccination. The receptor source for this set is an adult in good health.

This rearrangement joins TRBV9 to TRBJ1-1, with a weak D call TRBD1 (6 bases). Deletions cut 5 bases from V and 9 bases from J, with 14 bases between. The CDR3 loop spans 12 amino acids. Germline CDR1 reads SGDLS; CDR2 reads YYNGEE. For the CDR3, the DNA is TGTGCCAGCAGTACAGGGAATTCTAAAGCTTTCTTT. Protein product: CASSTGNSKAFF.

The chain carries TRBV4-2 and TRBJ1-1; D is unresolved. Germline loops: CDR1 LGHNA, CDR2 YNFKEQ. The CDR3 runs to 14 residues. Deletions cut 0 bases from V and 4 bases from J, with 9 bases between. The CDR3 protein is CASSQDGESTEAFF. CDR3 nucleotide sequence: TGTGCCAGCAGCCAAGATGGGGAGTCCACTGAAGCTTTCTTT.

The chain joins TRBV2 to TRBJ1-1; D ambiguous. V lost 6 bases and J lost 2, with 22 bases in between. Germline V gene data show CDR1 as SNHLY and CDR2 as FYNNEI. The CDR3 is 17 amino acids. The CDR3 sequence: CASSAHGPMGSNTEAFF. CDR3 DNA sequence: TGTGCCAGCAGCGCGCATGGGCCGATGGGCTCCAACACTGAAGCTTTCTTT.

The chain is built from TRBV4-2 and TRBJ2-2, with D maybe TRBD2 (5 bases). The germline V gene has CDR1 LGHNA and CDR2 YNFKEQ. V was cut by 1 base and J by 1 base, with 10 bases left in between. The CDR3 contains 16 residues. The CDR3 loop reads CASSQGADLNTGELFF. The CDR3 nucleotides read TGTGCCAGCAGCCAAGGAGCGGACCTGAACACCGGGGAGCTGTTTTTT.

The J gene is TRBJ1-3, the V gene TRBV29-1; 7 bases line up with TRBD1. V lost 3 bases, J lost 0 bases, and 5 bases stayed unmatched. There are 15 residues in the CDR3. CDR1 is SQVTM and CDR2 is ANQGSEA in the germline V gene. CDR3 sequence (DNA): TGCAGCGTTGACTCCACAGGGGTCTCTGGAAACACCATATATTTT. Translated: CSVDSTGVSGNTIYF. Combining the CDR3 with reference TRBV29-1 and TRBJ1-3 gives the whole variable domain SAVISQKPSRDICQRGTSLTIQCQVDSQVTMMFWYRQQPGQSLTLIATANQGSEATYESGFVIDKFPISRPNLTFSTLTVSNMSPEDSSIYLCSVDSTGVSGNTIYFGEGSWLTVV.

The chain links TRBV6-5 to TRBJ2-7; D gene ambiguous. CDR1 MNHEY and CDR2 SVGAGI come from the germline V gene. V lost 5 bases to trimming and J lost 0 bases, with 11 bases between them. There are 14 residues in the CDR3. CDR3 in DNA: TGTGCCAGCAGTCCGGATTTGCGCTCCTACGAGCAGTACTTC. Translating it yields CASSPDLRSYEQYF.

The chain combines TRBV11-2 with TRBJ2-3, with 12 positions matching TRBD2. This CDR3 has 18 amino acids. The germline V gene encodes CDR1 SGHAT and CDR2 FQNNGV. Trimming removed 2 bases from V and 1 base from J; junction bases left unmatched: 7. Here the CDR3 DNA reads TGTGCCAGCAGCTTAAGCCCGGGACTAGCGGGCCGCACAGATACGCAGTATTTT. This gives the protein CASSLSPGLAGRTDTQYF. The whole variable domain, filled in from reference TRBV11-2 and TRBJ2-3, reads EAGVAQSPRYKIIEKRQSVAFWCNPISGHATLYWYQQILGQGPKLLIQFQNNGVVDDSQLPKDRFSAERLKGVDSTLKIQPAKLEDSAVYLCASSLSPGLAGRTDTQYFGPGTRLTVL.

The chain links TRBV27 to TRBJ1-5; no clear D gene. CDR3 length equals 13 residues. Between the trimmed V and J ends, which lost 0 bases and 7 bases, there was a span of 7 bases. Germline lookup yields CDR1 MNHEY and CDR2 SMNVEV (reference sequence). This CDR3 is CASSLSGDQPQHF. In nucleotides, the CDR3 is TGTGCCAGCAGTTTATCTGGTGACCAGCCCCAGCATTTT.

The gene calls are TRBV9 and TRBJ1-4; D is unresolved. The CDR3 runs to 15 residues. Trimming shortened V by 0 bases and J by 6 bases, and 12 bases separated the two germline ends. Germline loops: CDR1 SGDLS, CDR2 YYNGEE. The CDR3 loop is CASSVDGEEYEKLFF. In DNA form, the CDR3 reads TGTGCCAGCAGCGTAGACGGGGAAGAATATGAAAAACTGTTTTTT.

The chain joins TRBV6-1 to TRBJ2-1, with D possibly TRBD2 on 6 matching bases. CDR3 length: 16 amino acids. In germline, CDR1 is MNHNS, CDR2 SASEGT. V gave up 4 bases and J gave up 4 bases, with 17 bases separating them. This chain's CDR3 is CASSALAGLTYNEQFF. For the CDR3, the DNA is TGTGCCAGCAGTGCACTAGCCGGGTTAACGTACAATGAGCAGTTCTTC.

The chain combines TRBV6-2 or TRBV6-3 with TRBJ1-3, with D hard to call. With 5 bases removed from V and 3 bases from J, the gap between germline ends came to 14 bases. CDR1 and CDR2 from the germline V gene are MNHEY and SVGEGT. The CDR3 runs 15 residues. The CDR3 DNA is TGTGCCAGCAGTCAGAGTCGGACGGGTGGAAACACCATATATTTT. Residues: CASSQSRTGGNTIYF.

This chain connects TRBV15 to TRBJ2-1; D is perhaps TRBD1 or TRBD2 (6 bases each). The CDR3 has 13 residues. Trimming pared 5 bases from V and 7 bases from J, leaving 12 bases between. Germline V gene sequence: CDR1 LNHNV, CDR2 YYDKDF (reference sequence). Here the CDR3 DNA reads TGTGCCACCAGCTACGGGGGCGGGAATGAGCAGTTCTTC. It encodes CATSYGGGNEQFF.

The chain carries TRBV11-2 and TRBJ2-7; D is undetermined. This CDR3 is 13 amino acids long. V dropped 3 bases and J dropped 3 bases, with 9 bases sitting between them. Looked up from germline, CDR1 is SGHAT and CDR2 is FQNNGV. The CDR3 protein is CASSFRPGYEQYF. The CDR3 nucleotides are TGTGCCAGCAGCTTTCGCCCCGGCTACGAGCAGTACTTC.

This chain uses TRBV2 with TRBJ1-2; D remains ambiguous. V gave up 8 bases and J gave up 2 bases, with 15 bases separating them. Germline loops: CDR1 SNHLY, CDR2 FYNNEI. The CDR3 length is 14 residues. The CDR3 sequence is CASSSQGLNYGYTF. The CDR3 nucleotides are TGTGCCAGCTCCTCACAAGGTCTGAACTATGGCTACACCTTC.

The chain carries TRBV5-8 and TRBJ2-3; 7 bases line up with TRBD2. The germline CDR1 and CDR2 sequences are SGHTS and YDEGEE. The CDR3 runs to 13 residues. V shed 1 base and J 4 bases; nucleotides not matched to a gene: 0. DNA for the CDR3: TGTGCCAGCAGCTTGCGGGGGGCAGATACGCAGTATTTT. Its translation: CASSLRGADTQYF.

The CDR3 DNA reads TGTGCCATCAGTGAGGGCCTGGATTTGAATTCACCCCTCCACTTT. Protein product: CAISEGLDLNSPLHF. The chain uses TRBV10-3 and TRBJ1-6; D gene ambiguous. The V gene's germline CDR1 is ENHRY and CDR2 SYGVKD. The V end lost 2 bases, the J end lost 7 bases, and 12 bases lay between the germline ends. The CDR3 consists of 15 residues.

This chain uses TRBV5-1 with TRBJ1-1; D gene uncertain. Trimming took 2 bases from V and 1 from J, leaving 9 bases between them. CDR1 SGHRS and CDR2 YFSETQ come from the germline V gene. The CDR3 extends over 14 amino acids. The CDR3, as DNA: TGCGCCAGCAGCTTCTCCGCACCGAACACTGAAGCTTTCTTT. Translated: CASSFSAPNTEAFF.

J is TRBJ1-1 and V is TRBV2, with TRBD1 matching 7 bases. After removal of 3 bases from V and 1 base from J, the junction contained 5 bases not matched to a gene. This CDR3 contains 15 residues. Germline lookup yields CDR1 SNHLY and CDR2 FYNNEI. The chain's CDR3 is CASSEGQRKNTEAFF. The CDR3, as DNA: TGTGCCAGCAGTGAGGGACAGAGAAAGAACACTGAAGCTTTCTTT. Supplemented by reference TRBV2 and TRBJ1-1, the full variable domain reads EPEVTQTPSHQVTQMGQEVILRCVPISNHLYFYWYRQILGQKVEFLVSFYNNEISEKSEIFDDQFSVERPDGSNFTLKIRSTKLEDSAMYFCASSEGQRKNTEAFFGQGTRLTVV.

The chain links TRBV5-4 to TRBJ1-2; D unresolved. The CDR3 covers 15 residues. V lost 0 bases and J 2 bases, leaving 11 bases between the germline ends. The V gene's germline CDR1 is SGHNT and CDR2 YYREEE (reference sequence). The CDR3 region has the DNA TGTGCCAGCAGCTTGGAGGGCAGCCGCAACTATGGCTACACCTTC. Translating it yields CASSLEGSRNYGYTF.

V and J are TRBV5-1 and TRBJ1-4; the match to TRBD1 covers 8 bases. The germline CDR1 and CDR2 sequences are SGHRS and YFSETQ. The CDR3 has 14 residues. After removal of 4 bases from V and 7 bases from J, the junction contained 6 bases not matched to a gene. CDR3: CASSPGQEPEKLFF. The CDR3 DNA reads as TGCGCCAGCAGCCCGGGACAGGAGCCTGAAAAACTGTTTTTT. Full variable domain (outside the CDR3, taken from reference TRBV5-1 and TRBJ1-4): KAGVTQTPRYLIKTRGQQVTLSCSPISGHRSVSWYQQTPGQGLQFLFEYFSETQRNKGNFPGRFSGRQFSNSRSEMNVSTLELGDSALYLCASSPGQEPEKLFFGSGTQLSVL.

The chain joins TRBV5-4 to TRBJ2-1, with D unclear. Per germline, CDR1 SGHNT and CDR2 YYREEE (reference sequence). This CDR3 has 12 amino acids. CDR3 amino acids: CASSVQFNEQFF. Here the CDR3 DNA reads TGTGCTTCTTCTGTACAGTTCAATGAGCAGTTCTTC.

This chain joins TRBV5-1 and TRBJ2-7; 9 bases map to TRBD1. Looked up from germline, CDR1 is SGHRS and CDR2 is YFSETQ. J was trimmed by 2 bases and V by 4 bases; bases with no gene match: 4. This CDR3 contains 14 residues. The CDR3 DNA follows: TGCGCCAGCAGCACAAGACAGGGGGCCTACGAGCAGTACTTC. Protein: CASSTRQGAYEQYF.

V usage is TRBV10-2 and J usage is TRBJ1-6; no reliable D call. The CDR3 spans 15 residues. Germline CDR1 is WSHSY and CDR2 is SAAADI. V was trimmed by 3 bases and J by 5 bases, leaving 11 bases between them. This chain's CDR3 is CASSERAEDNSPLHF. In DNA, the CDR3 is TGCGCCAGCAGTGAAAGGGCTGAGGATAATTCACCCCTCCACTTT.

The genes are TRBV6-5 and TRBJ2-2; 10 bases align to TRBD1. The germline CDR1 and CDR2 sequences are MNHEY and SVGAGI. The CDR3 spans 13 residues. V dropped 11 bases and J dropped 9; count of bases not matched to a gene: 9. CDR3 DNA: TGTGCCGGGGACCGGGACAGGGGAAGGGAGCTGTTTTTT. This gives the protein CAGDRDRGRELFF.

The chain employs TRBV6-4 and TRBJ2-1; 9 bases are a match to TRBD1. V trimming: 6 bases; J trimming: 8 bases; junction bases outside the gene matches: 11. This CDR3 region has 15 residues. The germline gives CDR1 MRHNA, CDR2 SNTAGT. In DNA, the CDR3 is TGTGCCAGCAGGGGACAGGGAACTAGCCTGCATGAGCAGTTCTTC. Its protein product is CASRGQGTSLHEQFF.